This is a list of T cell receptor beta chains from one sample in a study of T-cell reconstitution after alpha-beta-depleted transplantation in children. One entry per CDR3 protein results from TCRdb running MiXCR on the PCR reads. Of around 450,000 distinct CDR3 sequences listed, 8% to 11% are singletons. Material: PBMCs, obtained before TCRalphabeta/CD19-depleted stem cell transplant. The receptors come from a child aged 2 to 10 with inherited bone marrow failure, due to receive a stem cell transplant. CDR3s include the opening cysteine and the closing phenylalanine or tryptophan. Each record gives: clone size, D gene, J gene, V gene, CDR3 protein, CDR3 DNA. D genes are given only for firm matches. Size is omitted from some rows. Given values are once, few, many or a class for expanded clones.

abundance: many
d_gene: .
j_gene: TRBJ2-5
v_gene: TRBV20-1
CDR3aa: CSALASRETQYF
CDR3nt: TGCAGTGCTCTTGCTAGCCGGGAGACCCAGTACTTC

abundance: many
d_gene: .
j_gene: TRBJ2-1
v_gene: TRBV28
CDR3aa: CASSFGRGRYNEQFF
CDR3nt: TGTGCCAGCAGTTTCGGCAGGGGGAGGTACAATGAGCAGTTCTTC

abundance: .
d_gene: TRBD1
j_gene: TRBJ1-4
v_gene: TRBV7-9
CDR3aa: CASSLGTRGQEKLFF
CDR3nt: TGTGCCAGCAGCTTAGGGACGAGGGGGCAGGAAAAACTGTTTTTT

abundance: many
d_gene: TRBD1
j_gene: TRBJ1-6
v_gene: TRBV6-5
CDR3aa: CASSHRDRGISPLHF
CDR3nt: TGTGCCAGCAGTCACCGGGACAGGGGTATCTCACCCCTCCACTTT

abundance: many
d_gene: .
j_gene: TRBJ1-5
v_gene: TRBV7-9
CDR3aa: CASSCPSKDINQPQHF
CDR3nt: TGTGCCAGCAGCTGTCCTTCAAAGGACATCAATCAGCCCCAGCATTTT

abundance: .
d_gene: .
j_gene: TRBJ2-2
v_gene: TRBV15
CDR3aa: CATSRSRGTGEPFF
CDR3nt: TGTGCCACCAGCAGATCTAGGGGCACCGGGGAGCCGTTCTTT

abundance: .
d_gene: TRBD1
j_gene: TRBJ2-7
v_gene: TRBV20-1
CDR3aa: CSARGTGSYEQYF
CDR3nt: TGCAGTGCTCGGGGGACAGGATCCTACGAGCAGTACTTC

abundance: many
d_gene: .
j_gene: TRBJ2-3
v_gene: TRBV9
CDR3aa: CASSPQQGRSTDTQYF
CDR3nt: TGTGCCAGCAGCCCCCAGCAGGGCCGTAGCACAGATACGCAGTATTTT

abundance: many
d_gene: TRBD2
j_gene: TRBJ2-7
v_gene: TRBV29-1
CDR3aa: CSVGGEKTSGSYEQYF
CDR3nt: TGCAGCGTTGGAGGGGAAAAGACTAGCGGGTCCTACGAGCAGTACTTC

abundance: .
d_gene: TRBD2
j_gene: TRBJ2-2
v_gene: TRBV28
CDR3aa: CASSPTQGLAGADGELFF
CDR3nt: TGTGCCAGCAGCCCGACCCAGGGACTAGCGGGAGCTGATGGGGAGCTGTTTTTT

abundance: few
d_gene: .
j_gene: TRBJ1-5
v_gene: TRBV4-3
CDR3aa: CASSQEMGQGRPQHF
CDR3nt: TGCGCCAGCAGCCAAGAGATGGGGCAGGGCAGGCCCCAGCATTTT

abundance: few
d_gene: TRBD1
j_gene: TRBJ2-1
v_gene: TRBV29-1
CDR3aa: CSVYPGGEQFF
CDR3nt: TGCAGCGTTTACCCAGGGGGTGAGCAGTTCTTC

abundance: many
d_gene: .
j_gene: TRBJ1-5
v_gene: TRBV15
CDR3aa: CATSWTVTNQPQHF
CDR3nt: TGTGCCACCAGCTGGACAGTTACTAATCAGCCCCAGCATTTT

abundance: many
d_gene: TRBD2
j_gene: TRBJ2-1
v_gene: TRBV20-1
CDR3aa: CSAILTSGSYNEQFF
CDR3nt: TGCAGTGCCATATTGACTAGCGGGAGCTACAATGAGCAGTTCTTC

abundance: few
d_gene: TRBD1
j_gene: TRBJ1-1
v_gene: TRBV28
CDR3aa: CASRPNPGQSENTEAFF
CDR3nt: TGTGCCAGCAGGCCTAACCCGGGACAGAGCGAGAACACTGAAGCTTTCTTT

abundance: few
d_gene: .
j_gene: TRBJ1-1
v_gene: TRBV5-6
CDR3aa: CASSLVRGTLSFF
CDR3nt: TGTGCCAGCAGCCTTGTGCGGGGGACCTTATCATTTTTT

abundance: many
d_gene: .
j_gene: TRBJ2-1
v_gene: TRBV20-1
CDR3aa: CSARDSASCEFF
CDR3nt: TGCAGTGCTAGAGATTCGGCCAGCTGCGAGTTCTTC

abundance: many
d_gene: .
j_gene: TRBJ2-7
v_gene: TRBV29-1
CDR3aa: CSVEGPSSYEQYF
CDR3nt: TGCAGCGTTGAAGGTCCAAGCTCCTACGAGCAGTACTTC

abundance: few
d_gene: .
j_gene: TRBJ1-1
v_gene: TRBV14
CDR3aa: CASSQDLWEGEAFF
CDR3nt: TGTGCCAGCAGCCAAGATCTGTGGGAGGGTGAAGCTTTCTTT

abundance: many
d_gene: TRBD2
j_gene: TRBJ2-5
v_gene: TRBV6-5
CDR3aa: CASSYAGEAETQYF
CDR3nt: TGTGCCAGCAGTTACGCGGGAGAGGCGGAGACCCAGTACTTC

abundance: few
d_gene: TRBD1
j_gene: TRBJ2-1
v_gene: TRBV6-2/TRBV6-3
CDR3aa: CASSYPGGGQGAYNEQFF
CDR3nt: TGTGCCAGCAGTTACCCGGGCGGCGGACAGGGGGCCTACAATGAGCAGTTCTTC

abundance: many
d_gene: TRBD2
j_gene: TRBJ2-7
v_gene: TRBV10-3
CDR3aa: CAISALAGGPHEQYF
CDR3nt: TGTGCCATCAGTGCCCTAGCGGGAGGGCCCCACGAGCAGTACTTC

abundance: many
d_gene: TRBD2
j_gene: TRBJ2-4
v_gene: TRBV4-2
CDR3aa: CASSLGLAEGVAKNIQYF
CDR3nt: TGTGCCAGCAGCCTGGGACTAGCGGAGGGGGTAGCCAAAAACATTCAGTACTTC

abundance: many
d_gene: .
j_gene: TRBJ2-6
v_gene: TRBV5-1
CDR3aa: CASREQPTGANVLTF
CDR3nt: TGCGCCAGCCGGGAGCAGCCGACTGGGGCCAACGTCCTGACTTTC

abundance: many
d_gene: TRBD2
j_gene: TRBJ2-3
v_gene: TRBV7-6
CDR3aa: CASSLYTSGSTDTQYF
CDR3nt: TGTGCCAGCAGTTTGTACACTAGCGGGAGCACAGATACGCAGTATTTT

abundance: many
d_gene: TRBD2
j_gene: TRBJ2-1
v_gene: TRBV11-1
CDR3aa: CASSLISGGPSSYNEQFF
CDR3nt: TGTGCCAGCAGCTTAATCAGCGGGGGTCCAAGCTCCTACAATGAGCAGTTCTTC

abundance: few
d_gene: TRBD2
j_gene: TRBJ2-7
v_gene: TRBV12-3/TRBV12-4
CDR3aa: CASSSRLAGGQYSYEQYF
CDR3nt: TGTGCCAGCAGTTCCCGACTAGCGGGAGGGCAATACTCCTACGAGCAGTACTTC

abundance: many
d_gene: .
j_gene: TRBJ1-6
v_gene: TRBV9
CDR3aa: CASSGAWTDNSPLHF
CDR3nt: TGTGCCAGCAGCGGAGCTTGGACAGATAATTCACCCCTCCACTTT

abundance: few
d_gene: .
j_gene: TRBJ2-2
v_gene: TRBV7-2
CDR3aa: CASSPPQGHRGAGELFF
CDR3nt: TGTGCCAGCAGCCCACCCCAGGGGCACCGGGGGGCCGGGGAGCTGTTTTTT

abundance: many
d_gene: .
j_gene: TRBJ1-1
v_gene: TRBV29-1
CDR3aa: CSVEVGNTEAFF
CDR3nt: TGCAGCGTTGAAGTGGGGAACACTGAAGCTTTCTTT

abundance: .
d_gene: TRBD2
j_gene: TRBJ2-2
v_gene: TRBV4-3
CDR3aa: CASSRPGGAVLNTGELFF
CDR3nt: TGCGCCAGCAGCAGACCGGGGGGGGCGGTCCTGAACACCGGGGAGCTGTTTTTT

abundance: many
d_gene: TRBD2
j_gene: TRBJ2-4
v_gene: TRBV5-4
CDR3aa: CASSLGSGRAGIQYF
CDR3nt: TGTGCCAGCAGCTTGGGTAGCGGGAGGGCCGGCATTCAGTACTTC

abundance: .
d_gene: .
j_gene: TRBJ1-2
v_gene: TRBV5-1
CDR3aa: CASSYDGTNYGYTF
CDR3nt: TGCGCCAGCAGCTACGACGGAACTAACTATGGCTACACCTTC

abundance: many
d_gene: TRBD1
j_gene: TRBJ1-1
v_gene: TRBV20-1
CDR3aa: CSAREPRGGSEAFF
CDR3nt: TGCAGTGCTAGGGAACCCAGGGGGGGCTCTGAAGCTTTCTTT

abundance: many
d_gene: TRBD1
j_gene: TRBJ2-1
v_gene: TRBV29-1
CDR3aa: CSVAAPDRGYNEQFF
CDR3nt: TGCAGCGTTGCTGCCCCGGACAGGGGGTACAATGAGCAGTTCTTC

abundance: many
d_gene: TRBD2
j_gene: TRBJ2-2
v_gene: TRBV4-1
CDR3aa: CASSQGLAGVWTGELFF
CDR3nt: TGCGCCAGCAGCCAAGGACTAGCGGGAGTCTGGACCGGGGAGCTGTTTTTT

abundance: many
d_gene: .
j_gene: TRBJ2-1
v_gene: TRBV4-1
CDR3aa: CASSQDVERTPYNEQFF
CDR3nt: TGCGCCAGCAGCCAAGATGTCGAGCGCACCCCCTACAATGAGCAGTTCTTC

abundance: many
d_gene: .
j_gene: TRBJ2-2
v_gene: TRBV10-2
CDR3aa: CARDENTGELFF
CDR3nt: TGCGCCAGGGACGAGAACACCGGGGAGCTGTTTTTT

abundance: many
d_gene: .
j_gene: TRBJ1-2
v_gene: TRBV12-3/TRBV12-4
CDR3aa: CASSDNREGSYGYTF
CDR3nt: TGTGCCAGCAGCGACAACAGGGAAGGGTCCTATGGCTACACCTTC

abundance: many
d_gene: .
j_gene: TRBJ2-6
v_gene: TRBV29-1
CDR3aa: CSVVQGSGANVLTF
CDR3nt: TGCAGCGTTGTACAGGGCTCTGGGGCCAACGTCCTGACTTTC

abundance: few
d_gene: .
j_gene: TRBJ2-1
v_gene: TRBV28
CDR3aa: CASSLYGGRYNEQFF
CDR3nt: TGTGCCAGCAGTTTATACGGAGGGCGATACAATGAGCAGTTCTTC

abundance: many
d_gene: TRBD2
j_gene: TRBJ2-7
v_gene: TRBV27
CDR3aa: CASSLSPSTSGSYEQYF
CDR3nt: TGTGCCAGCAGTTTATCTCCCTCTACTAGCGGGTCCTACGAGCAGTACTTC

abundance: few
d_gene: TRBD2
j_gene: TRBJ2-7
v_gene: TRBV7-3
CDR3aa: CASSSWGTGLAGSVSSYEQYF
CDR3nt: TGTGCCAGCAGCTCTTGGGGGACAGGACTAGCGGGATCCGTAAGCTCCTACGAGCAGTACTTC

abundance: many
d_gene: TRBD1
j_gene: TRBJ1-2
v_gene: TRBV4-3
CDR3aa: CASSRNRGTGGHYGYTF
CDR3nt: TGCGCCAGCAGCCGCAACCGGGGGACAGGGGGCCACTATGGCTACACCTTC

abundance: many
d_gene: .
j_gene: TRBJ2-5
v_gene: TRBV5-6
CDR3aa: CASSYVSGREKETQYF
CDR3nt: TGTGCCAGCAGCTACGTCAGCGGACGAGAGAAAGAGACCCAGTACTTC

abundance: few
d_gene: TRBD1
j_gene: TRBJ2-7
v_gene: TRBV12-3/TRBV12-4
CDR3aa: CASRLDRAPGPSSYEQYF
CDR3nt: TGTGCCAGCAGACTCGACAGGGCGCCGGGACCGAGCTCCTACGAGCAGTACTTC

abundance: many
d_gene: TRBD2
j_gene: TRBJ2-7
v_gene: TRBV27
CDR3aa: CASSLGGNVYEQYF
CDR3nt: TGTGCCAGCAGTTTGGGGGGGAATGTCTACGAGCAGTACTTC

abundance: .
d_gene: TRBD1
j_gene: TRBJ2-6
v_gene: TRBV6-5
CDR3aa: CASSNRDRIFSGANVLTF
CDR3nt: TGTGCCAGCAGTAACCGGGACAGGATCTTCTCTGGGGCCAACGTCCTGACTTTC

abundance: .
d_gene: .
j_gene: TRBJ2-2
v_gene: TRBV12-3/TRBV12-4
CDR3aa: CASSSGTSPDTGELFF
CDR3nt: TGTGCCAGCAGCTCGGGGACAAGTCCCGACACCGGGGAGCTGTTTTTT

abundance: many
d_gene: .
j_gene: TRBJ2-1
v_gene: TRBV6-5
CDR3aa: CASRFLAESSYNEQFF
CDR3nt: TGTGCCAGCAGATTCTTAGCGGAGAGCTCCTACAATGAGCAGTTCTTC

abundance: few
d_gene: TRBD2
j_gene: TRBJ2-1
v_gene: TRBV27
CDR3aa: CASSPTGTSGPTDEQFF
CDR3nt: TGTGCCAGCAGTCCTACGGGGACTAGCGGGCCGACAGATGAGCAGTTCTTC